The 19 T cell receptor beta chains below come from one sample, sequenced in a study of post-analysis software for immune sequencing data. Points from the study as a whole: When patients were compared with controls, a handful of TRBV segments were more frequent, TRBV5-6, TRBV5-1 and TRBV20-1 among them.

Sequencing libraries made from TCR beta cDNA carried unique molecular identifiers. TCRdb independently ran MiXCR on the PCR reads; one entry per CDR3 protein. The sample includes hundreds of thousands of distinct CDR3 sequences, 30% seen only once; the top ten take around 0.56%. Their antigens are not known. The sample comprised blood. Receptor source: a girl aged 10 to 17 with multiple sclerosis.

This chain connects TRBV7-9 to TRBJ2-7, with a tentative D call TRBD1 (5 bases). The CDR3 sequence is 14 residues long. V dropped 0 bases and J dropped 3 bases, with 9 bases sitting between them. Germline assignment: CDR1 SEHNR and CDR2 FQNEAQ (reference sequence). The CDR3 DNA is TGTGCCAGCAGCTTAGCAGGCAGGGACTACGAGCAGTACTTC. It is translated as CASSLAGRDYEQYF.

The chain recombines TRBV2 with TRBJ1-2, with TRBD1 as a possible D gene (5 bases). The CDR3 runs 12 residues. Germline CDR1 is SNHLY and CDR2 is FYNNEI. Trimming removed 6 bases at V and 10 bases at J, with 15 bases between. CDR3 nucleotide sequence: TGTGCCAGCAGCCGGGACGGGGATGCCTACACCTTC. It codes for CASSRDGDAYTF.

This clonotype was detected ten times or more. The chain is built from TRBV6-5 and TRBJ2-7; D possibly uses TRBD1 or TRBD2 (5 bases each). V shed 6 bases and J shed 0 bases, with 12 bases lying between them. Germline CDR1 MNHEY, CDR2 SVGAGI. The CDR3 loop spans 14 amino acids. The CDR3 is CASRSGPSSYEQYF. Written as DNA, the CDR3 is TGTGCCAGCAGATCGGGACCCAGCTCCTACGAGCAGTACTTC.

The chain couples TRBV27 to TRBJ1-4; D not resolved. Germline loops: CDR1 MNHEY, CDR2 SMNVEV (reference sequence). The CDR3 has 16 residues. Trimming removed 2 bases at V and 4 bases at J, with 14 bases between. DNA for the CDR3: TGTGCCAGCAGTTTAGGGGTCCCGGCCAATAATGAAAAACTGTTTTTT. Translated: CASSLGVPANNEKLFF.

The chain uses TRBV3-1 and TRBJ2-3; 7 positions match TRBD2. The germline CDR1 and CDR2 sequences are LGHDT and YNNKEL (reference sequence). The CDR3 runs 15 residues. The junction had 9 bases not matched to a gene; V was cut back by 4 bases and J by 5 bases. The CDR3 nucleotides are TGTGCCAGCAGCCCTGACCGGGAGGCGGTAGATACGCAGTATTTT. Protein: CASSPDREAVDTQYF.

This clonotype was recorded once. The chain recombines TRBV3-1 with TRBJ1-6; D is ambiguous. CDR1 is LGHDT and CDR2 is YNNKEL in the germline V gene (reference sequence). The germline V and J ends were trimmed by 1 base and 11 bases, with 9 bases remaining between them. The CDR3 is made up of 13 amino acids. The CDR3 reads CASSQVAEAPLHF. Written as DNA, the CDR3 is TGTGCCAGCAGCCAAGTGGCTGAGGCACCCCTCCACTTT.

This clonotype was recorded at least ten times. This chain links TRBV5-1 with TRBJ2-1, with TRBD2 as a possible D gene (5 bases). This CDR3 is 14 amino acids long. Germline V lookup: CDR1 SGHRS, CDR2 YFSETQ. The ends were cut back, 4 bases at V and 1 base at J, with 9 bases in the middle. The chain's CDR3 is CASSRGDSYNEQFF. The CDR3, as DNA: TGCGCCAGCAGCCGGGGTGATTCCTACAATGAGCAGTTCTTC.

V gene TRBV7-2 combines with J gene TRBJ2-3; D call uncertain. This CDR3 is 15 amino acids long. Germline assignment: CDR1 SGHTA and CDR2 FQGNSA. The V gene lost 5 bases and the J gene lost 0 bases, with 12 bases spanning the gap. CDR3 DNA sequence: TGTGCCAGCAGCCTCTCGGTGGGTAGCACAGATACGCAGTATTTT. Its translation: CASSLSVGSTDTQYF.

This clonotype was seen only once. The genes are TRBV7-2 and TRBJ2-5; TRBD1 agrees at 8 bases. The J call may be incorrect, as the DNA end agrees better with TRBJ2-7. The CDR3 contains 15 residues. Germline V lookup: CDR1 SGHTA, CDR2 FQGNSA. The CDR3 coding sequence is TGTGCCAGCAGCTTAGACGCAGGGGGCGTCTACGAGCAGTACTTC. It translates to CASSLDAGGVYEQYF.

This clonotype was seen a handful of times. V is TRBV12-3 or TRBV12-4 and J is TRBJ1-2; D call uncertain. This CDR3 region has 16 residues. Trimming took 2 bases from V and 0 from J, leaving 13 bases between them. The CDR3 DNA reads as TGTGCCAGCAGTTTACCGCAGAGCGGTTCTAACTATGGCTACACCTTC. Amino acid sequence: CASSLPQSGSNYGYTF.

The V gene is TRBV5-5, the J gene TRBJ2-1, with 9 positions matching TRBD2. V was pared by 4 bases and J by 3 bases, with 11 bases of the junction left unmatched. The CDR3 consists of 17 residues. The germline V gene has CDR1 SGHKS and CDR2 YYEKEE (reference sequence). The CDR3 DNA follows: TGTGCCAGCAGCCCGGGGACTAGCCTTATTTTCTACAATGAGCAGTTCTTC. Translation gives CASSPGTSLIFYNEQFF.

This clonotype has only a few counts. The CDR3 sequence: CASSESGRGWTNEKLFF. In DNA, the CDR3 is TGTGCCAGCAGTGAATCCGGCAGGGGCTGGACTAATGAAAAACTGTTTTTT. This rearrangement joins TRBV25-1 to TRBJ1-4; TRBD1 is a possible D gene (6 bases). V was shortened by 1 base and J by 2 bases, with 14 bases between the two germline ends. The CDR3 has 17 residues. Germline values: CDR1 MGHDK, CDR2 SYGVNS.

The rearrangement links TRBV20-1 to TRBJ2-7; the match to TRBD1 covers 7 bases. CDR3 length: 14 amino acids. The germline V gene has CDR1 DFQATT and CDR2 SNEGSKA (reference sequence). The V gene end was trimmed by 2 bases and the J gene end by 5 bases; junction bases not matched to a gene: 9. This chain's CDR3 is CSARSSQGTDEQYF. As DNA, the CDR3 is TGCAGTGCTAGATCTTCACAGGGGACGGACGAGCAGTACTTC.

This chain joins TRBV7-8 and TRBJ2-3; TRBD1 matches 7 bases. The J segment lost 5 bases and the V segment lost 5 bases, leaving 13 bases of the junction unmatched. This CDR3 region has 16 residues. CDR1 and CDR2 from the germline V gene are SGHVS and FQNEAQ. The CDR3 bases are TGTGCCAGCAGCCAAGCCAGACAGGGTTTCAGAGATACGCAGTATTTT. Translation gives CASSQARQGFRDTQYF.

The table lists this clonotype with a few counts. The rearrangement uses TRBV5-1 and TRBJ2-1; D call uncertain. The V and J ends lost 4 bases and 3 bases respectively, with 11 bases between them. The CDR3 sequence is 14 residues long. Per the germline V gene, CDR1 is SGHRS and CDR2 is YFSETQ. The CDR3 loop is CASSDHGVYNEQFF. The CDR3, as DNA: TGCGCCAGCAGCGACCATGGGGTCTACAATGAGCAGTTCTTC.

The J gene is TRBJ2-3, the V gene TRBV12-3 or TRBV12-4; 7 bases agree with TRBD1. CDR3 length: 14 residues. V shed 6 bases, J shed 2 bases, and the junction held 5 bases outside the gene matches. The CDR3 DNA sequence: TGTGCCAGCAGGACCGGGACAGACACAGATACGCAGTATTTT. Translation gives CASRTGTDTDTQYF.

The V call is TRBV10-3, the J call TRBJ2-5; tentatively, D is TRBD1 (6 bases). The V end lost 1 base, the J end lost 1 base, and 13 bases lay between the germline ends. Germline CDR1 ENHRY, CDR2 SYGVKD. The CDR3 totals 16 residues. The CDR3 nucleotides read TGTGCCATCAGTGAGTTTGTGGGACAAGCCCAAGAGACCCAGTACTTC. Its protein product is CAISEFVGQAQETQYF.

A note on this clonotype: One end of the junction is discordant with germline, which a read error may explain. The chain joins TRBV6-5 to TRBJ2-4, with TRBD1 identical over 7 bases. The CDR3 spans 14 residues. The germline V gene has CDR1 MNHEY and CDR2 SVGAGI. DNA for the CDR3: TGTGTCAGCAGAACGGGACAGTCAAAAAACATTCAGTACTTC. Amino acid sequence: CVSRTGQSKNIQYF.

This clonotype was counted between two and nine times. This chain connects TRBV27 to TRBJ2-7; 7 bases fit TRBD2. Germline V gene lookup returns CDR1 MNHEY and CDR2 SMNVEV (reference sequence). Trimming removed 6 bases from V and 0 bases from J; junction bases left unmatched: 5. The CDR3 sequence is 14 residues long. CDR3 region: CASRLTSASYEQYF. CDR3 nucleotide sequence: TGTGCCAGCAGGCTAACTAGCGCCTCCTACGAGCAGTACTTC.